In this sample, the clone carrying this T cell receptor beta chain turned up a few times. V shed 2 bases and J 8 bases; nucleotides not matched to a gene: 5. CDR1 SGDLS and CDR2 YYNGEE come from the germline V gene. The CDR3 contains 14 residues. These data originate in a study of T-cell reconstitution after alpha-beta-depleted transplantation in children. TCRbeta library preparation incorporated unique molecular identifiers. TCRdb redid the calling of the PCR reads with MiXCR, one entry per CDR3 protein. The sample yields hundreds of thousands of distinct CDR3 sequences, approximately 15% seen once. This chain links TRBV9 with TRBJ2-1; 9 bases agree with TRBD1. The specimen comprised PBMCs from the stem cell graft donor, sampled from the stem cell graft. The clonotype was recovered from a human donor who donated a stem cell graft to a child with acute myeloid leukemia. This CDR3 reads CASSVTGGNDEQFF. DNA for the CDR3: TGTGCCAGCAGCGTTACAGGGGGCAACGATGAGCAGTTCTTC.